This is a list of T cell receptor beta chains from one sample in a study of Graves' ophthalmopathy and Graves' hyperthyroidism. From the multiplex PCR reads, TCRdb called clonotypes with MiXCR, one entry per CDR3 protein. The repertoire holds over a million distinct CDR3 sequences, with about 40% as singletons. Material for sequencing was peripheral blood or thyroid tissue (not recorded which). All receptors come from an adult man with Graves' hyperthyroidism. CDR3s include the opening cysteine and the closing phenylalanine or tryptophan. Fields, in order: V gene, CDR3 protein.

V: TRBV4-2; CDR3: CASSQAVSPLHF
V: TRBV10-3; CDR3: CASKGPGENTIYF
V: TRBV18; CDR3: CASSPPEVETQYF
V: TRBV25-1; CDR3: CASSEGLAGELFF
V: TRBV9; CDR3: CASSVGVGSLHEQYF
V: TRBV12-3/TRBV12-4; CDR3: CASSHLPGAYEQYF
V: TRBV12-3/TRBV12-4; CDR3: CASTAGYSYEQYF
V: TRBV7-2; CDR3: CASSLQGRTGELFF
V: TRBV25-1; CDR3: CASRGTGVWYEQYF
V: TRBV7-9; CDR3: CASSAETRGNTEAFF
V: TRBV7-3; CDR3: CASSLALAGEQYF
V: TRBV7-9; CDR3: CASSPTGANEKLFF
V: TRBV20-1; CDR3: CSAGTGYEKLFF
V: TRBV27; CDR3: CASSLREGVLYEQYF
V: TRBV19; CDR3: CASHPRGQPQHF
V: TRBV5-5; CDR3: CASIPTGTLQGYTF
V: TRBV2; CDR3: CASRPGGWETQYF
V: TRBV7-9; CDR3: CASSHRDRNTIYF
V: TRBV10-3; CDR3: CASSYPPGGASSYEQYF
V: TRBV20-1; CDR3: CSTSGDNTGELYF
V: TRBV27; CDR3: CASSFQQGLSGYTF
V: TRBV6-5; CDR3: CASSRRGEGRGELFF